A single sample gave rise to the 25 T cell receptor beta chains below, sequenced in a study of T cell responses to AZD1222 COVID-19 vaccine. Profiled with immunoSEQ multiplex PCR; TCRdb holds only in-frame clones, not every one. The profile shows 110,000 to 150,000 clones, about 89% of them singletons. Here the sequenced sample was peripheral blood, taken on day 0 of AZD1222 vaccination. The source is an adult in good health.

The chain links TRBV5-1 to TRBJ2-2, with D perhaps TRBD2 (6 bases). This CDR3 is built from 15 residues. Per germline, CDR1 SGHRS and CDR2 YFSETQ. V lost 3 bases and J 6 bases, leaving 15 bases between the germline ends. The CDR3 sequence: CASSSDYGSPGELFF. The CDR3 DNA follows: TGCGCCAGCAGCTCGGACTACGGGAGTCCCGGGGAGCTGTTTTTT.

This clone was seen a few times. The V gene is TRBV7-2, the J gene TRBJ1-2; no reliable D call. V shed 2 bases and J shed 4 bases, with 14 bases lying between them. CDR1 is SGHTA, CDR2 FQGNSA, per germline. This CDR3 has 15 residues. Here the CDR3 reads CASSLPAPTSYGYTF. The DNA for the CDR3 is TGTGCCAGCAGCTTACCAGCGCCGACGTCCTATGGCTACACCTTC.

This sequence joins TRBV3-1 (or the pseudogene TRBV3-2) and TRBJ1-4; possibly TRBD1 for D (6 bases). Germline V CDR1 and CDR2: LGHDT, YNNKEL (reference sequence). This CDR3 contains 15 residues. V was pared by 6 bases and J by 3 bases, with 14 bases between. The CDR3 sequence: CASSRDRKSNEKLFF. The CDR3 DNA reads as TGTGCCAGCAGTCGAGACAGGAAGTCTAATGAAAAACTGTTTTTT.

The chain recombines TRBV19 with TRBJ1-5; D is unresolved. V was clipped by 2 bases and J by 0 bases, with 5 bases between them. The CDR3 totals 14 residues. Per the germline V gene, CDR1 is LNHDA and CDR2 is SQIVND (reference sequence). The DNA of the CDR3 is TGTGCCAGTAGTATAATCGATAGCAATCAGCCCCAGCATTTT. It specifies CASSIIDSNQPQHF.

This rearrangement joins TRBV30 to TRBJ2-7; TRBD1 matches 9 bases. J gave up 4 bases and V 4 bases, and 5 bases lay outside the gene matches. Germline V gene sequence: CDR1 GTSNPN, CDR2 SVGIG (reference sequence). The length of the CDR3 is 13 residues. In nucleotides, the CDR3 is TGTGCCTGGAATAGGGACAGGGAATACGAGCAGTACTTC. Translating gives CAWNRDREYEQYF.

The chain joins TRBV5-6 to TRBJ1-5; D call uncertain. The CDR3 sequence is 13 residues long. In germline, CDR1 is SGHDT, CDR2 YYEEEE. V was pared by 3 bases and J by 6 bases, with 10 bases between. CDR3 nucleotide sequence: TGTGCCAGCAGCTACGGGTTGGGTCAGCCCCAGCATTTT. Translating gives CASSYGLGQPQHF.

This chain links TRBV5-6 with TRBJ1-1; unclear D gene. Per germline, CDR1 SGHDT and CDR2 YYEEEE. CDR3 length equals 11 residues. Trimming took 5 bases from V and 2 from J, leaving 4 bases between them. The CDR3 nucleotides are TGTGCCAGCAGTTTCAACACTGAAGCTTTCTTT. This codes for CASSFNTEAFF.

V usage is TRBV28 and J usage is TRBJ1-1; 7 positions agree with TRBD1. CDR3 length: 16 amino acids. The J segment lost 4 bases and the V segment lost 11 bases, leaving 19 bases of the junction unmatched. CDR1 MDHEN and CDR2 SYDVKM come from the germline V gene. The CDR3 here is CAGKPGTEGRSTEAFF. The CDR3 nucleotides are TGTGCCGGCAAGCCCGGGACAGAAGGAAGGAGCACTGAAGCTTTCTTT.

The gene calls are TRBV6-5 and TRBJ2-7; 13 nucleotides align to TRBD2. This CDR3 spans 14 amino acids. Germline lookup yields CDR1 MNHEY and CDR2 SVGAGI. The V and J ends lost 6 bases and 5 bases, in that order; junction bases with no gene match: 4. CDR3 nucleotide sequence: TGTGCCAGCAGACTAGCGGGAGGGCCCCACGAGCAGTACTTC. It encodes CASRLAGGPHEQYF.

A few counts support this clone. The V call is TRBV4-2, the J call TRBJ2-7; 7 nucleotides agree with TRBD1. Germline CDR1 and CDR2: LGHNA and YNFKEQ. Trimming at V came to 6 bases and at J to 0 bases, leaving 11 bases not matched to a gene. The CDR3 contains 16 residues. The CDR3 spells CASSLDRARSSYEQYF. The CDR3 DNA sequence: TGTGCCAGCAGTCTTGACAGGGCTAGGAGCTCCTACGAGCAGTACTTC.

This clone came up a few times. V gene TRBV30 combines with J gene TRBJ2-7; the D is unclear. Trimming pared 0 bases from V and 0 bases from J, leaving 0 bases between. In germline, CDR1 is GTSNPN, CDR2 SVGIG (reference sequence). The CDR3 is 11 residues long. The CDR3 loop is CAWSVSYEQYF. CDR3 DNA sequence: TGTGCCTGGAGTGTCTCCTACGAGCAGTACTTC.

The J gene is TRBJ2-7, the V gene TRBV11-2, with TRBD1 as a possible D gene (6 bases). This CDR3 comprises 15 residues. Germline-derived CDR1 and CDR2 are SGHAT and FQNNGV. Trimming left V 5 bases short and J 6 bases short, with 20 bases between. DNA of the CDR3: TGTGCCAGCAGCCCCTGGGGGCAGTTGGTCGGCGAGCAGTACTTC. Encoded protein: CASSPWGQLVGEQYF.

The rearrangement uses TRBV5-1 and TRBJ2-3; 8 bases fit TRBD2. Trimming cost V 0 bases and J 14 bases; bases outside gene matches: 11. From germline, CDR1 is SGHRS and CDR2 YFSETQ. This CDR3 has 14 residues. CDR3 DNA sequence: TGCGCCAGCAGCTTGGTGGTGGCGGGGGGTTTTCTGTATTTT. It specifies CASSLVVAGGFLYF.

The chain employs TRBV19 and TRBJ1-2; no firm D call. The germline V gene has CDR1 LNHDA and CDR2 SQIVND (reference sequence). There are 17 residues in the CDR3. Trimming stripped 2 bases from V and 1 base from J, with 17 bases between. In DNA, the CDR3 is TGTGCCAGTAGTATAATTTATGGGCAGGAAGATAACTATGGCTACACCTTC. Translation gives CASSIIYGQEDNYGYTF.

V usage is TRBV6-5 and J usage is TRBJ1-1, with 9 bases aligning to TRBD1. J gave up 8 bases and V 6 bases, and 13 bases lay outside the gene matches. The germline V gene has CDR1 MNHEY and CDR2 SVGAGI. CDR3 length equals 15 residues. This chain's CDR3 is CASRTGQGPAREAFF. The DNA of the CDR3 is TGTGCCAGCAGAACGGGACAGGGACCGGCCCGGGAAGCTTTCTTT.

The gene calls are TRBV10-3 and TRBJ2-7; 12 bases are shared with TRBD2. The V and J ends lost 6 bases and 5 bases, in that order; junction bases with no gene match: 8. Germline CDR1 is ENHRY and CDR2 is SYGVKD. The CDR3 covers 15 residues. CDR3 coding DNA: TGTGCCATCAGCCCGGGACTAGCGGGCGCCGACGAGCAGTACTTC. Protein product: CAISPGLAGADEQYF.

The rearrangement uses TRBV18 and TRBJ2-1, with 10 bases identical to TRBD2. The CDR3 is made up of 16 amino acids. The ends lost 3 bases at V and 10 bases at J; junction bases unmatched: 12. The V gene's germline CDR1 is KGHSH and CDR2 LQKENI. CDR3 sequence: CASSPTGLAAFEEQFF. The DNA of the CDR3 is TGTGCCAGCTCACCGACCGGACTAGCGGCGTTTGAGGAGCAGTTCTTC.

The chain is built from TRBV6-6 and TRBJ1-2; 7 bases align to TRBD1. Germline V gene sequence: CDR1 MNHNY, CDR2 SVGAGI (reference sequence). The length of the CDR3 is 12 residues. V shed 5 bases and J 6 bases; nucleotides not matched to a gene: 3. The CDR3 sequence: CASSDRVNGYTF. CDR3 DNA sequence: TGTGCCAGCAGTGACAGGGTCAATGGCTACACCTTC.

CDR3 in amino acids: CASSDARPTQPQHF. In DNA, the CDR3 is TGTGCCAGCAGTGATGCCAGACCCACACAGCCCCAGCATTTT. The chain has TRBV6-1 and TRBJ1-5, with no clear D. The V end was cut by 3 bases, the J end by 7 bases, with 13 bases between. Germline V gene lookup returns CDR1 MNHNS and CDR2 SASEGT. CDR3 length equals 14 residues.

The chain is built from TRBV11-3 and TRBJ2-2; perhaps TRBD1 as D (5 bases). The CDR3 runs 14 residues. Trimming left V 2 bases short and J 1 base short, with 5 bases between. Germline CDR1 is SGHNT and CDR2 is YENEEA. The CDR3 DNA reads TGTGCCAGCAGCTTAAGGGGGAACACCGGGGAGCTGTTTTTT. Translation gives CASSLRGNTGELFF.

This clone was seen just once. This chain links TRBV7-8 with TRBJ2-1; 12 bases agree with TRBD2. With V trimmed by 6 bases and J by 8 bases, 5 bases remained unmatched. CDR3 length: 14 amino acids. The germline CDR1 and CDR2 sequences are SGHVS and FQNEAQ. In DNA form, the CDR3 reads TGTGCCAGCAGGACTAGCGGGAGAGGGCATGAGCAGTTCTTC. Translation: CASRTSGRGHEQFF.

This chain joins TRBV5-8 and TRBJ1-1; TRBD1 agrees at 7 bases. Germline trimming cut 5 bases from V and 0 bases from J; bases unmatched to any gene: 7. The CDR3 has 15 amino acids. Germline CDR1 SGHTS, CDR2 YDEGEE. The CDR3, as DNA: TGTGCCAGCAGTCTCAGGGGGAGTTTGAACACTGAAGCTTTCTTT. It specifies CASSLRGSLNTEAFF.

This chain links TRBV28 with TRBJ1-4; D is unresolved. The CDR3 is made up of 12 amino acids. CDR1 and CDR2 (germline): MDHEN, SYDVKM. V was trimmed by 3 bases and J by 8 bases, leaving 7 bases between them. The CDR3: CASSFRREKLFF. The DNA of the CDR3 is TGTGCCAGCAGTTTCCGGCGGGAAAAACTGTTTTTT.

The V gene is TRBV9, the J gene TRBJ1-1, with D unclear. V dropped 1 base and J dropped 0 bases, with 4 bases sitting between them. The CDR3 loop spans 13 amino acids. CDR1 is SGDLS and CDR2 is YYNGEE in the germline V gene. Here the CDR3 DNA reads TGTGCCAGCAGCGTATACATGAACACTGAAGCTTTCTTT. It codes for CASSVYMNTEAFF.

The CDR3 region is CASSYRRGQFAETQYF. As DNA, the CDR3 is TGCGCCAGCAGCTACCGCCGGGGCCAGTTCGCGGAGACCCAGTACTTC. The chain carries TRBV5-1 and TRBJ2-5; the D gene could be TRBD1 or TRBD2 (5 bases each). Per the germline V gene, CDR1 is SGHRS and CDR2 is YFSETQ. Trimming left V 3 bases short and J 5 bases short, with 20 bases between. This CDR3 has 16 amino acids.